This record looks at one TCR beta chain sequence and its context. Its antigen is not known. Clones were read by immunoSEQ multiplex PCR, and TCRdb kept only the in-frame ones, dropping some. The table shows approximately 100,000 clones, with 75% to 85% occurring only once. The record originates from a study of PD-1 blockade in classical Hodgkin lymphoma. Study-level findings and limits: CD4+ but not CD8+ TCR diversity rose significantly by C4D1.

Deletions cut 8 bases from V and 10 bases from J, with 24 bases between. Per the germline V gene, CDR1 is MDHEN and CDR2 is SYDVKM. The CDR3 has 15 amino acids. Indicated time point: cycle 4 day 1 (C4D1), after 6 weeks of nivolumab. Each patient relapsed following autologous stem cell transplantation, and prior brentuximab vedotin exposure differed. Patients had relapsed/refractory classical Hodgkin lymphoma with complete response, partial response or progressive disease as best response. This TCR came from a human donor with classical Hodgkin lymphoma. The chain employs TRBV28 and TRBJ2-1; possibly TRBD2 for D (6 bases). Sequenced material: peripheral blood mononuclear cells (PBMCs), taken before the fourth cycle of nivolumab. The CDR3, as DNA: TGTGCCAGCCCCCCCCAACCGGGACGACTAGGGGAGCAGTTCTTC. Protein: CASPPQPGRLGEQFF.